One sample yielded the 27 T cell receptor beta chains listed below, sequenced in a study of shared clonotypes between healthy human individuals. Sequenced by immunoSEQ multiplex PCR; TCRdb stores in-frame clones only, minus some. In the table there are under 1 million clones, about 92% of which are singletons. Naive CD8 cells lacked CD45RO and underwent positive selection for CCR7, leaving out terminally differentiated effector memory CD45RA+ cells. The material sequenced was naive CD8+ T cells sorted from blood. The receptors here all came from a man in his thirties or forties in good health.

The V gene is TRBV7-2, the J gene TRBJ2-1, with 9 positions matching TRBD1. This CDR3 region has 19 residues. Looked up from germline, CDR1 is SGHTA and CDR2 is FQGNSA. J lost 0 bases, V lost 0 bases, and 9 bases had no gene match. In DNA, the CDR3 is TGTGCCAGCAGCTTAGCGGACAGGGGACGCTCGAGCTCCTACAATGAGCAGTTCTTC. This translates into CASSLADRGRSSSYNEQFF.

The V gene is TRBV7-9, the J gene TRBJ2-7; 10 bases align to TRBD1. CDR3 length: 16 amino acids. Looked up from germline, CDR1 is SEHNR and CDR2 is FQNEAQ (reference sequence). V shed 2 bases and J 3 bases; nucleotides not matched to a gene: 7. In nucleotides, the CDR3 is TGTGCCAGCAGCTTATCCGAGGACAGGGGGAACTACGAGCAGTACTTC. Protein sequence: CASSLSEDRGNYEQYF.

The chain is built from TRBV27 and TRBJ2-3; D uncertain. Looked up from germline, CDR1 is MNHEY and CDR2 is SMNVEV (reference sequence). The V and J ends lost 4 bases and 0 bases respectively, with 5 bases between them. This CDR3 is built from 13 residues. The CDR3 region has the DNA TGTGCCAGCAGTTATACTAGCACAGATACGCAGTATTTT. It codes for CASSYTSTDTQYF.

This clone was detected once. The chain recombines TRBV13 with TRBJ2-1; the match to TRBD2 covers 7 bases. V was clipped by 5 bases and J by 4 bases; unmatched bases: 8. There are 15 residues in the CDR3. The germline V gene encodes CDR1 PRHDT and CDR2 FYEKMQ (reference sequence). The CDR3: CASSREGRGYNEQFF. CDR3 coding DNA: TGTGCCAGCAGCCGCGAGGGGAGGGGTTACAATGAGCAGTTCTTC.

This chain uses TRBV27 with TRBJ1-3, with D unclear. V dropped 5 bases and J dropped 3 bases, with 14 bases sitting between them. CDR1 is MNHEY and CDR2 is SMNVEV in the germline V gene (reference sequence). There are 15 residues in the CDR3. CDR3 in DNA: TGTGCCAGCAGTCGCTCCCCCGAGGGTGGAAACACCATATATTTT. Protein: CASSRSPEGGNTIYF.

The chain carries TRBV6-5 and TRBJ2-7, with D perhaps TRBD1 (6 bases). This CDR3 has 15 residues. Trimming removed 6 bases from V and 2 bases from J, with 17 bases in between. Per the germline V gene, CDR1 is MNHEY and CDR2 is SVGAGI. The CDR3 protein is CASRLTSGTTYEQYF. DNA of the CDR3: TGTGCCAGCAGACTTACCTCCGGGACAACCTACGAGCAGTACTTC.

The rearrangement links TRBV15 to TRBJ2-1; D is undetermined. The V and J ends lost 1 base and 10 bases respectively, with 8 bases between them. Germline lookup yields CDR1 LNHNV and CDR2 YYDKDF (reference sequence). This CDR3 has 12 residues. The CDR3 is CATSRAVHEQFF. The DNA for the CDR3 is TGTGCCACCAGCAGAGCGGTTCACGAGCAGTTCTTC.

The rearrangement uses TRBV10-3 and TRBJ1-1; 11 bases fit TRBD1. This CDR3 region has 19 residues. The V segment lost 0 bases and the J segment 1 base; nucleotides outside the gene matches: 10. CDR1 is ENHRY and CDR2 is SYGVKD in the germline V gene. CDR3 sequence reads: CAISESPGTGGRWNTEAFF. DNA of the CDR3: TGTGCCATCAGTGAGTCCCCGGGGACAGGGGGTAGGTGGAACACTGAAGCTTTCTTT.

The rearrangement links TRBV9 to TRBJ2-3; D gene uncertain. CDR1 is SGDLS, CDR2 YYNGEE, per germline. The CDR3 length is 16 residues. Trimming left V 3 bases short and J 6 bases short, with 20 bases between. This chain's CDR3 is CASSALLSTSGDTQYF. DNA of the CDR3: TGTGCCAGCAGCGCCCTACTAAGTACCTCCGGGGATACGCAGTATTTT.

This rearrangement joins TRBV25-1 to TRBJ1-1; no definite D call. V was clipped by 4 bases and J by 0 bases, with 6 bases between them. This CDR3 comprises 13 residues. Germline V gene data show CDR1 as MGHDK and CDR2 as SYGVNS. This CDR3 reads CASSGALNTEAFF. The CDR3 nucleotides read TGTGCCAGCAGTGGAGCCCTGAACACTGAAGCTTTCTTT.

V and J are TRBV11-2 and TRBJ2-1; D is ambiguous. Germline V CDR1 and CDR2: SGHAT, FQNNGV. The CDR3 extends over 13 amino acids. V lost 4 bases and J lost 7, with 11 bases in between. The CDR3 here is CASSYSSRNEQFF. CDR3 bases: TGTGCCAGCAGCTATTCATCACGGAATGAGCAGTTCTTC.

This chain uses TRBV2 with TRBJ2-1; D is uncertain. The CDR3 consists of 12 residues. Trimming took off 4 bases at V and 7 bases at J, with 8 bases between the two ends. CDR1 SNHLY and CDR2 FYNNEI come from the germline V gene. The CDR3, as DNA: TGTGCCAGCAGTGGTCGGCTTAATGAGCAGTTCTTC. Encoded protein: CASSGRLNEQFF.

This chain joins TRBV7-9 and TRBJ2-7, with 8 positions matching TRBD2. The CDR3 runs to 15 residues. V lost 4 bases to trimming and J lost 2 bases; unmatched junction nucleotides: 7. CDR1 is SEHNR and CDR2 is FQNEAQ in the germline V gene (reference sequence). This CDR3 reads CASSSLGTSPYEQYF. In DNA form, the CDR3 reads TGTGCCAGCAGCTCCCTGGGGACTAGTCCCTACGAGCAGTACTTC.

This clone was seen a few times. Within the sample, other DNA sequences also encode this same CDR3. The chain recombines TRBV11-2 with TRBJ1-2, with unresolved D. Germline values: CDR1 SGHAT, CDR2 FQNNGV. V gave up 2 bases and J gave up 2 bases, with 3 bases separating them. The CDR3 is made up of 12 amino acids. The CDR3 loop is CASSLNNYGYTF. CDR3 nucleotides: TGTGCCAGCAGCTTAAACAACTATGGCTACACCTTC. The whole variable domain, filled in from reference TRBV11-2 and TRBJ1-2, reads EAGVAQSPRYKIIEKRQSVAFWCNPISGHATLYWYQQILGQGPKLLIQFQNNGVVDDSQLPKDRFSAERLKGVDSTLKIQPAKLEDSAVYLCASSLNNYGYTFGSGTRLTVV.

The V and J genes are TRBV7-9 and TRBJ2-1, with D perhaps matching TRBD1 or TRBD2 (6 bases each). CDR3 size: 15 residues. Germline V CDR1 and CDR2: SEHNR, FQNEAQ (reference sequence). V was cut by 1 base and J by 6 bases, with 13 bases left in between. The CDR3 DNA follows: TGTGCCAGCAGCTTAGTTAGCGGAGGGGGCAATGAGCAGTTCTTC. Translating gives CASSLVSGGGNEQFF.

The gene calls are TRBV2 and TRBJ1-5; D unresolved. CDR3 size: 15 residues. V dropped 2 bases and J dropped 0 bases, with 8 bases sitting between them. From germline, CDR1 is SNHLY and CDR2 FYNNEI. CDR3 protein: CASSEPEHSNQPQHF. CDR3 in DNA: TGTGCCAGCAGTGAACCGGAGCATAGCAATCAGCCCCAGCATTTT.

V is TRBV30 and J is TRBJ2-7; 10 nucleotides align to TRBD1. Looked up from germline, CDR1 is GTSNPN and CDR2 is SVGIG (reference sequence). V dropped 4 bases and J dropped 2; count of bases not matched to a gene: 5. This CDR3 is built from 14 residues. DNA of the CDR3: TGTGCCTGGAATATTGGGACAGGGGCCTACGAGCAGTACTTC. It yields the protein CAWNIGTGAYEQYF.

The chain joins TRBV10-3 to TRBJ2-1; 11 nucleotides line up with TRBD2. CDR1 and CDR2 from the germline V gene are ENHRY and SYGVKD. The CDR3 loop spans 17 amino acids. The J segment lost 4 bases and the V segment lost 2 bases, leaving 7 bases of the junction unmatched. The CDR3 reads CAISETGTSGVYNEQFF. The CDR3 DNA reads as TGTGCCATCAGTGAGACCGGGACTAGCGGAGTATACAATGAGCAGTTCTTC.

The rearrangement joins TRBV7-9 to TRBJ2-2, with D tentatively TRBD1 or TRBD2 (5 bases each). Germline loops: CDR1 SEHNR, CDR2 FQNEAQ (reference sequence). V shed 5 bases and J shed 7 bases, with 11 bases lying between them. The CDR3 is 13 amino acids. CDR3 in DNA: TGTGCCAGCAGCCAACCTGGGGGCGGGGAGCTGTTTTTT. This translates into CASSQPGGGELFF.

A single count supports this clone. The CDR3 sequence is CASSLEGQGSYNEQFF. The CDR3 nucleotides read TGTGCCAGCAGCTTGGAGGGACAGGGGTCGTACAATGAGCAGTTCTTC. This chain uses TRBV5-4 with TRBJ2-1; TRBD1 agrees at 10 bases. The CDR3 sequence is 16 residues long. V shed 0 bases and J 4 bases; nucleotides not matched to a gene: 4. Germline loops: CDR1 SGHNT, CDR2 YYREEE (reference sequence).

As to this clone: One end of the junction does not line up with germline, which may come from a read error. The CDR3 coding sequence is TGTGTCAGCAGCCCTGGGACCCCCTACGAGCAGTACTTC. It is translated as CVSSPGTPYEQYF. V usage is TRBV11-2 and J usage is TRBJ2-7; D could derive from TRBD1 or TRBD2 (5 bases each). Per the germline V gene, CDR1 is SGHAT and CDR2 is FQNNGV. The CDR3 is 13 residues long.

The chain has TRBV27 and TRBJ2-7, with D perhaps TRBD1 or TRBD2 (7 bases each). Trimming shortened V by 7 bases and J by 4 bases, and 14 bases separated the two germline ends. This CDR3 has 13 residues. Germline CDR1 reads MNHEY; CDR2 reads SMNVEV (reference sequence). CDR3 DNA sequence: TGTGCCAGCATTGGGGAGGGGGCGTACGAGCAGTACTTC. It is translated as CASIGEGAYEQYF.

The chain links TRBV5-4 to TRBJ2-3; TRBD1 aligns across 9 bases. The CDR3 has 15 amino acids. The junction had 5 bases not matched to a gene; V was cut back by 4 bases and J by 2 bases. Germline CDR1 is SGHNT and CDR2 is YYREEE (reference sequence). This chain's CDR3 is CASSGWDRDTDTQYF. In DNA, the CDR3 is TGTGCCAGCAGCGGGTGGGACAGGGACACAGATACGCAGTATTTT.

The gene calls are TRBV5-1 and TRBJ2-1, with D hard to call. Germline V CDR1 and CDR2: SGHRS, YFSETQ. The CDR3 length is 15 residues. V was shortened by 2 bases and J by 1 base, with 10 bases between the two germline ends. Written as DNA, the CDR3 is TGCGCCAGCAGCTTTAGGGTTAAATCCTACAATGAGCAGTTCTTC. This translates into CASSFRVKSYNEQFF.

V is TRBV9 and J is TRBJ2-6; D call uncertain. Deletions cut 1 base from V and 4 bases from J, with 9 bases between. The length of the CDR3 is 15 residues. Germline values: CDR1 SGDLS, CDR2 YYNGEE. The CDR3 nucleotides read TGTGCCAGCAGCGTAACACTGCTGGGGGCCAACGTCCTGACTTTC. Protein product: CASSVTLLGANVLTF. The full variable domain, its missing parts supplied by reference TRBV9 and TRBJ2-6, is DSGVTQTPKHLITATGQRVTLRCSPRSGDLSVYWYQQSLDQGLQFLIQYYNGEERAKGNILERFSAQQFPDLHSELNLSSLELGDSALYFCASSVTLLGANVLTFGAGSRLTVL.

Concerning this clone itself: Given a much more abundant clone one base away, this may be a read error. The chain recombines TRBV5-5 with TRBJ2-1, with 9 bases aligning to TRBD2. The CDR3 is made up of 15 amino acids. Per germline, CDR1 SGHKS and CDR2 YYEKEE (reference sequence). Trimming took 2 bases from V and 0 from J; bases not matched to a gene: 0. This CDR3 is CASSFSGSSYNEQFF. CDR3 nucleotides: TGTGCCAGCAGCTTTAGCGGGAGCTCCTACAATGAGCAGTTCTTC.

The chain combines TRBV7-2 with TRBJ1-2; D not certain. The CDR3 is 12 amino acids. In germline, CDR1 is SGHTA, CDR2 FQGNSA. Trimming took off 1 base at V and 4 bases at J, with 4 bases between the two ends. CDR3 residues: CASSLGGYGYTF. The CDR3 DNA follows: TGTGCCAGCAGCTTAGGTGGCTATGGCTACACCTTC.